The clone carrying this T cell receptor beta chain was seen once. Its antigen is currently unknown. The data are from a study of T cell responses to AZD1222 COVID-19 vaccine. For the study at large: Second-dose recipients at about 4 or about 12 weeks were treated as one pooled group.

Findings of the study overall: Repertoire samples came only from after the peak T cell response. Clonal diversity may have been underestimated, and the donors were mostly white British, with more females than males. As reported, nearly half of all spike-specific TCRs target variant regions that are unmutated.

TCRdb's table, derived via immunoSEQ multiplex PCR, lists solely in-frame clones and lacks some. The sample consists of roughly 120,000 clones, about 91% of them appearing once. The source of this sequence is an adult in good health. This specimen consisted of peripheral blood, obtained on day 0 of AZD1222 vaccination.

The CDR3 is CASSQGLAGERDEQFF. In nucleotides, the CDR3 is TGTGCCAGCAGTCAAGGACTAGCGGGAGAGAGGGATGAGCAGTTCTTC. The genes are TRBV5-5 and TRBJ2-1; TRBD2 matches 13 bases. CDR1 is SGHKS and CDR2 is YYEKEE in the germline V gene (reference sequence). The CDR3 has 16 residues. With V trimmed by 5 bases and J by 8 bases, 10 bases remained unmatched.